A single sample gave rise to the 15 T cell receptor beta chains below, sequenced in a study of T-cell reconstitution after alpha-beta-depleted transplantation in children. Unique molecular identifiers were used to barcode this TCRbeta library. MiXCR, run by TCRdb on the PCR reads, gives a single entry per CDR3 protein. This table has just under 550,000 distinct CDR3 sequences, about a sixth appearing once. Sequencing used PBMCs from the stem cell graft donor, obtained from the stem cell graft. The source of these receptors is a human donor who donated a stem cell graft to a child with acute lymphoblastic leukemia.

The chain uses TRBV6-2 or TRBV6-3 and TRBJ2-1, with 8 nucleotides matching TRBD1. Losses at the gene ends were 4 bases for V and 6 bases for J; bases not matched to a gene: 5. Germline values: CDR1 MNHEY, CDR2 SVGEGT. CDR3 size: 14 residues. For the CDR3, the DNA is TGTGCCAGCAGTTCGGGACAGGTTAGCAATGAGCAGTTCTTC. Translation: CASSSGQVSNEQFF.

The CDR3 here is CASSLGQGRVYSPLHF. Here the CDR3 DNA reads TGTGCCAGCAGTCTCGGACAGGGAAGAGTTTATTCACCCCTCCACTTT. This chain joins TRBV6-1 and TRBJ1-6, with TRBD1 matching over 8 bases. Germline CDR1 and CDR2: MNHNS and SASEGT. This CDR3 spans 16 amino acids. V lost 5 bases to trimming and J lost 8 bases; unmatched junction nucleotides: 11.

This sequence joins TRBV3-1 and TRBJ2-3; weak D call: TRBD2 (5 bases). From germline, CDR1 is LGHDT and CDR2 YNNKEL (reference sequence). This CDR3 has 13 residues. V was trimmed by 2 bases and J by 4 bases, leaving 7 bases between them. The CDR3 sequence is CASSQRGSDTQYF. For the CDR3, the DNA is TGTGCCAGCAGCCAACGCGGGTCAGATACGCAGTATTTT.

This clonotype was seen a few times. This rearrangement joins TRBV6-5 to TRBJ1-1, with a weak D call TRBD1 (5 bases). Germline values: CDR1 MNHEY, CDR2 SVGAGI. The CDR3 covers 15 residues. Between the trimmed V and J ends, which lost 2 bases and 5 bases, there was a span of 15 bases. CDR3 loop: CASSYKGMGGTEAFF. The DNA of the CDR3 is TGTGCCAGCAGTTACAAGGGGATGGGAGGAACTGAAGCTTTCTTT.

This clonotype rates as medium-sized. The J gene is TRBJ2-1, the V gene TRBV2; no definite D call. V was pared by 6 bases and J by 5 bases, with 14 bases between. There are 14 residues in the CDR3. CDR1 is SNHLY, CDR2 FYNNEI, per germline. The CDR3 sequence is CASRRANLNNEQFF. As DNA, the CDR3 is TGTGCCAGCAGAAGGGCCAACTTAAACAATGAGCAGTTCTTC.

This clonotype was detected only a few times. For the CDR3, the DNA is TGCAGTGCTCGGACTAGCGGGAACACCGGGGAGCTGTTTTTT. The encoded protein is CSARTSGNTGELFF. This chain connects TRBV20-1 to TRBJ2-2; 10 nucleotides align to TRBD2. This CDR3 region has 14 residues. V lost 5 bases to trimming and J lost 1 base; unmatched junction nucleotides: 1. CDR1 is DFQATT and CDR2 is SNEGSKA in the germline V gene (reference sequence).

The J gene is TRBJ2-3, the V gene TRBV12-3 or TRBV12-4, with TRBD2 identical over 7 bases. The CDR3 loop spans 17 amino acids. After removal of 2 bases from V and 6 bases from J, the junction contained 14 bases not matched to a gene. CDR3 nucleotide sequence: TGTGCCAGCAGTTTAAAGAGCCTAGCGGTACCTCGGGATACGCAGTATTTT. Amino acid sequence: CASSLKSLAVPRDTQYF.

The rearrangement links TRBV7-3 to TRBJ2-2; unclear D gene. Germline V gene sequence: CDR1 SGHTA, CDR2 FQGTGA. This CDR3 has 12 residues. V shed 1 base and J shed 8 bases, with 5 bases lying between them. The CDR3 here is CASSLSSGELFF. CDR3 in DNA: TGTGCCAGCAGCTTAAGTTCGGGGGAGCTGTTTTTT.

This clonotype was detected a few times. V gene TRBV15 combines with J gene TRBJ1-2, with a possible D match to TRBD1 (6 bases). Trimming cost V 4 bases and J 7 bases, with 19 bases left between them. The CDR3 sequence is 15 residues long. Germline-derived CDR1 and CDR2 are LNHNV and YYDKDF (reference sequence). CDR3 residues: CATSMSRGGAGGYTF. CDR3 in DNA: TGTGCCACCAGCATGTCGAGGGGGGGCGCGGGTGGCTACACCTTC.

Here the CDR3 reads CASSPTGASYNEQFF. DNA for the CDR3: TGTGCCAGCAGCCCTACAGGGGCCTCCTACAATGAGCAGTTCTTC. The chain is built from TRBV7-2 and TRBJ2-1; 7 nucleotides line up with TRBD1. The CDR3 spans 15 residues. Germline V lookup: CDR1 SGHTA, CDR2 FQGNSA. V was clipped by 5 bases and J by 0 bases; unmatched bases: 4.

The chain uses TRBV18 and TRBJ1-5; D may be TRBD1 (5 bases). This CDR3 is 15 amino acids long. Germline values: CDR1 KGHSH, CDR2 LQKENI. V lost 3 bases, J lost 2 bases, and 11 bases lay in between. CDR3 residues: CASSPAGVGNQPQHF. The CDR3 DNA follows: TGTGCCAGCTCACCCGCGGGGGTAGGCAATCAGCCCCAGCATTTT.

In this sample, this clonotype turned up a few times. Written as DNA, the CDR3 is TGTGCCAGCAGTCCCGGGACAGCTGGCTCGGGCCAAGAGACCCAGTACTTC. It encodes CASSPGTAGSGQETQYF. The chain links TRBV12-3 or TRBV12-4 to TRBJ2-5; TRBD1 matches at 7 bases. V lost 5 bases, J lost 1 base, and 13 bases stayed unmatched. The CDR3 length is 17 residues.

The rearrangement joins TRBV4-1 to TRBJ2-4; D might be TRBD2 (6 bases). Germline values: CDR1 MGHRA, CDR2 YSYEKL. This CDR3 contains 16 residues. Trimming left V 1 base short and J 0 bases short, with 10 bases between. CDR3 nucleotides: TGCGCCAGCAGCCAAGTTCTGGGACTAGCCAAAAACATTCAGTACTTC. Translated: CASSQVLGLAKNIQYF.

The chain is built from TRBV20-1 and TRBJ2-7, with a possible D match to TRBD1 (5 bases). The CDR3 is 15 residues long. Germline CDR1 reads DFQATT; CDR2 reads SNEGSKA (reference sequence). Deletions cut 6 bases from V and 0 bases from J, with 18 bases between. DNA of the CDR3: TGCAGTGCATGGGCCAGGGCTGTACGCTCCTACGAGCAGTACTTC. Its translation is CSAWARAVRSYEQYF.

This clonotype was observed a few times. The rearrangement joins TRBV25-1 to TRBJ2-3; no firm D call. The V end lost 5 bases, the J end lost 4 bases, and 16 bases lay between the germline ends. Germline assignment: CDR1 MGHDK and CDR2 SYGVNS. This CDR3 is 15 amino acids long. The CDR3 coding sequence is TGTGCCAGCAGTTTTCCCGGGCCCGGGCCAGATACGCAGTATTTT. Its protein product is CASSFPGPGPDTQYF.